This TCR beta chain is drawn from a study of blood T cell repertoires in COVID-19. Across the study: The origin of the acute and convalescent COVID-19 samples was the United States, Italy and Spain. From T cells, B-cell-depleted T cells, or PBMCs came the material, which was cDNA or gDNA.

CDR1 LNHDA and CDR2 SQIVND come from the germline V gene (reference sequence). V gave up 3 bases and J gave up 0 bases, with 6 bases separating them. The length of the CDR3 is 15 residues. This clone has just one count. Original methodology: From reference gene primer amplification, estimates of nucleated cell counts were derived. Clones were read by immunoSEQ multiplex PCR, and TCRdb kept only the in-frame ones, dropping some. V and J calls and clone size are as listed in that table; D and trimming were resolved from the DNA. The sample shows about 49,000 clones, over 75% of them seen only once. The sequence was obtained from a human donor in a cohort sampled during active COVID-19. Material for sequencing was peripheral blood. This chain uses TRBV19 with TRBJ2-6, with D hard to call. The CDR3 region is CASSMSHSGANVLTF. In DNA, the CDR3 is TGTGCCAGTAGTATGAGCCACTCTGGGGCCAACGTCCTGACTTTC.